The T cell receptor (beta chain) under discussion was sequenced for a study of cytomegalovirus exposure and HLA in healthy donors (dated by TCRdb to between 2016 and 2019). With regard to the full study: An earlier analysis of some 620 of the donors reported 250 to 350 Gb of sequence data and 95 million to 140 million unique TCR beta sequences obtained from approximately 180 million T cells. Donor age, sex, ethnicity and CMV serostatus were compiled together with the repertoire data. The study profiled the T cell repertoires of approximately 700 subjects by immunosequencing and related them to cytomegalovirus serostatus. High-throughput TCR immunosequencing, statistical association of individual TCRs with disease status, and machine learning were combined to predict cytomegalovirus infection status. All discovery cohort repertoires had been generated using a single sequencing platform. Both class I and class II loci were covered by HLA typing, at four-digit resolution. Of the roughly 430 genotyped donors, about 84% fell in the genetic ancestry cluster associated with self-reported Caucasian donors. The later analysis used no new phenotypic data to find candidate immune exposures, relying instead on TCR beta sequences and their occurrence across donors. Among approximately 370 genotyped donors of the cohort, an average of about 240,000 unique TCR beta nucleotide sequences was sequenced per donor, of which 15% to 20% were non-productive. A later analysis re-examined previously published TCR beta repertoires from 500 to 700 donors and added high-resolution HLA genotyping to investigate patterns of TCR occurrence. The aim of the study was to test whether cataloging public T cell receptors could identify signatures of past pathogen exposure. An earlier analysis of around 580 of the donors used high-throughput TCR beta sequencing to judge whether each TCR beta V gene segment behaved as functional or pseudogenic. A separate validation cohort of 90 to 150 different subjects was used in addition to the 666-subject first cohort. An early release covering 500 to 750 HLA-typed donors comprised about 300 gigabases of sequencing data and around 86 million unique TCR sequences. Genome-wide SNP genotypes for about three fifths of the roughly 670 donors were used in a later genetic analysis, which treated that subset as a discovery cohort. Typing coverage varied by locus: about 620-630 donors for A, B, C, DRB1 and DQB1; roughly 510 for DQA1; around 610 for DPA1; roughly 450 for DPB1. Because of strong linkage in the cohort, five DR-DQ haplotypes were treated as single units for association and clustering. Study-wide conclusions, independent of this receptor: A cluster of highly shared sequence variants was judged likely to represent a technical artifact of the sequencing pipeline. Cytomegalovirus status was reported to be diagnosed by the classifier with high specificity and sensitivity in both the original and validation cohorts. In a later analysis, the rate of TCR association differed among HLA loci, with DRB1 alleles having the most associated TCRs and HLA-C alleles having the fewest. According to the authors, the approach could potentially be generalized to other disease states and immunological phenotypes. In an earlier analysis of approximately 590 of the donors, most TCR beta V segments were observed in productive rearrangements about 87% or about 30% of the time, broadly matching IMGT annotations. A later analysis associated approximately 17,000 TCR beta sequences with specific HLA alleles at a false discovery rate of 0.05. Seventeen rarely observed V segments, including chromosome 9 orphons, were excluded from the earlier analysis of approximately 500 of the donors because counts were too low. Immune exposure information for the cohort was limited to CMV serostatus. While some public TCRs were present in many individuals, most TCR sequences turned up only very rarely across donors. A further reported finding was that TCR beta sequences accurately predicted the HLA-A and HLA-B alleles for most subjects in the first cohort. Because HLA typing was unavailable for some donors at each locus, only the typed subset was used in association tests. Presence/absence analyses assumed roughly uniform sequencing depth across donors, an assumption that may not hold. Linkage disequilibrium might explain the correlated functional status among segregating V segments, but an unknown experimental factor could not be excluded. A later analysis found that HLA-associated TCR beta chains were more clonally expanded and had lower generation probabilities than equally common non-associated chains. When HLA alleles, especially DR and DQ, strongly co-occurred, TCR associations were difficult to assign to individual alleles. In a later analysis, several top co-occurrence clusters were reported to appear linked to parvovirus B19, influenza, CMV and Epstein-Barr virus. The study listed 150 to 200 TCR beta chains as associated with cytomegalovirus. This cohort had only TCR beta chains sequenced, and the lack of alpha or paired-chain data limited which features could be detected. In a later analysis, most CMV-associated TCR beta chains were found to appear HLA-restricted, with HLA associations seemingly driven largely by CMV exposure. A few of the identified cytomegalovirus-associated TCR beta chains were confirmed in vitro to be specific for cytomegalovirus antigens. Some IMGT-functional V segments, including TRBV6-2 and TRBV6-3, could not be distinguished by the 87-base-pair reads and were therefore excluded. Compared with the 666-donor mean, donors in an Asian-associated ancestry cluster had fewer N-insertions in productive TCRs, according to a later genetic analysis. A later genetic analysis associated a missense DCLRE1C variant with V-gene and J-gene trimming of TCR beta chains, and an independent cohort replicated the association.

The library relied on the immunoSEQ multiplex PCR assay. The multiplex PCR relied on a mix of 60 forward primers for TCR Vbeta segments and 13 reverse primers for TCR Jbeta segments. Amplification of the CDR3 region of rearranged TCR beta genes was performed with a multiplex PCR assay on genomic DNA. The Illumina HiSeq System was used to sequence the amplified TCR beta libraries as 87-base-pair reads. The authors' analysis ran thus. A later analysis tallied tens of millions of unique TCR beta chains across the 700 or so repertoires, and approximately 9.9 million of those chains were shared by two or more donors. Raw reads were error-corrected and collapsed into unique sequences with a nearest-neighbor algorithm that merged closely related sequences to remove PCR and sequencing errors. To assign V, D and J gene segments, CDR3 sequences were aligned to IMGT reference sequences. For a sequence to be retained, at least a six-nucleotide match to both a V gene segment and a J gene segment was required. Rearrangements were classified as productive when the CDR3 lacked stop codons and remained in frame with V and J, and all other rearrangements were classified as non-productive. CDR3 was defined according to IMGT convention as the region running from the second conserved V-encoded cysteine to the conserved J-encoded phenylalanine. The earlier analysis of roughly 590 of the donors excluded any sequence lacking an unambiguous match to a single V gene segment. An earlier analysis of fewer than 650 of the donors classified V segments as functional when productive rearrangements were above 56.7% and as segregating when the standard deviation between donors was above 5%. A statistical classification framework was built for diagnosing cytomegalovirus status from the catalog of TCR beta chain sequences. In a later analysis, TCR nucleotide sequences were compared against IMGT/GENE-DB human TR gene sequences so that V and J genes could be assigned. A later analysis assigned CDR3 sequences and most-parsimonious VDJ recombination scenarios with the TCRdist pipeline. In a later analysis, every TCR beta chain was defined by the combination of its CDR3 amino acid sequence and its V-gene family, and reads without a unique V-gene family were dropped. A later analysis removed several hundred highly shared, low-generation-probability nucleotide sequences to deal with suspected cross-contamination and a sequencing artifact. In a later analysis, a clonal expansion index was calculated for each public chain from normalized within-repertoire ranks of inferred template counts. In a later analysis, generation probabilities were computed with a VDJ recombination model fitted to out-of-frame rearrangements, and the resulting probabilities were checked against IGoR. In a later analysis, TCR-TCR, TCR-HLA and TCR-CMV co-occurrence was scored with hypergeometric tests, and a repertoire-size bias correction was applied to TCR pairs. A later analysis estimated false discovery rates by permuting HLA or CMV assignments 20 times. A later analysis grouped co-occurring TCRs with DBSCAN, adding TCRdist sequence similarity when clustering within HLA-allele-positive subsets. Repertoires with fewer than 30,000 or more than 120,000 public chains, plus five repertoires with anomalous nucleotide sharing, were excluded from co-occurrence clustering. TCRdb retrieved this table from immuneACCESS and kept in-frame rearrangements only. Not all clones are present; in checked studies, unresolved V genes account for under half, and no reason is known for the remainder. Clone size and the V and J calls come from that table; the DNA yielded D and trimming. The sample table records over 100,000 clones. The top ten constitute 3% to 4.5% of the sample.

Notes on this clone: What antigen it recognizes has not been identified.

The cohort was made up of about 610 healthy bone marrow donors. All cohort members were sampled while nominally healthy, although unrecorded immune exposures were likely present. The donor was CMV seronegative and belonged to the group of under 400 seronegative cohort members. Every donor gave a peripheral blood sample, and the peripheral blood mononuclear cells from that sample were used for TCR beta sequencing. The Qiagen DNeasy Blood Extraction Kit was used to extract genomic DNA from the blood cell samples. Taken from the germline V gene, the CDR1 and CDR2 loops are ENHRY and SYGVKD. V is cut back by 4 bases and J by 0 bases, with 2 bases in the junction unmatched. The CDR3 contains 15 residues, cysteine and phenylalanine counted. Only the CDR3 DNA stays, 45 bases, in frame from base 1.

The origin of this receptor is a man aged 30 to 45 in good health and CMV-seronegative. The rearrangement joined TRBV10-3 to TRBJ1-1, with TRBD1 matching 10 junction bases. The sample was PBMCs. At the DNA level, the sequence is TGTGCCATCAGTGGGGGGACAGGGGTGAACACTGAAGCTTTCTTT. Its translation is CAISGGTGVNTEAFF.